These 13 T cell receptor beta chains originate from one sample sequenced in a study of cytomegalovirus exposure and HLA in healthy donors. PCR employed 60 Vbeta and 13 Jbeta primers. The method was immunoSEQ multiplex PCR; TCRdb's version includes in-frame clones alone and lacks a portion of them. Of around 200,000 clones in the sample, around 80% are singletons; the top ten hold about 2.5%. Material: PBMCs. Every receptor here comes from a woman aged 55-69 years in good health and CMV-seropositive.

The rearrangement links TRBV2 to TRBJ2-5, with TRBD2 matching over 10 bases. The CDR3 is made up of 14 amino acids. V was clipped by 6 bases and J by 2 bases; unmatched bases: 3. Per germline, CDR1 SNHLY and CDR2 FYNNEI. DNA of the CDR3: TGTGCCAGCAGCGGACTAGCGGTTCAAGAGACCCAGTACTTC. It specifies CASSGLAVQETQYF.

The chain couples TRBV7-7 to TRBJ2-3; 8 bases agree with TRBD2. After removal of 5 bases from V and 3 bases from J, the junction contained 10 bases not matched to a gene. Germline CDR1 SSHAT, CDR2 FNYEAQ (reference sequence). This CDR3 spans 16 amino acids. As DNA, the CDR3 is TGTGCCAGCAGCCAGGCGGGGGGATCACGTACAGATACGCAGTATTTT. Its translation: CASSQAGGSRTDTQYF.

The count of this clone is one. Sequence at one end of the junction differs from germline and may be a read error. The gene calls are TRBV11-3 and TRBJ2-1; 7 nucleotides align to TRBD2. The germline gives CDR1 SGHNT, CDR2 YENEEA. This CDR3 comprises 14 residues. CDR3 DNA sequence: TGTGCCAGCAGCGGCGGACTAGAATTCCATGAGCAATTCTTC. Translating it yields CASSGGLEFHEQFF.

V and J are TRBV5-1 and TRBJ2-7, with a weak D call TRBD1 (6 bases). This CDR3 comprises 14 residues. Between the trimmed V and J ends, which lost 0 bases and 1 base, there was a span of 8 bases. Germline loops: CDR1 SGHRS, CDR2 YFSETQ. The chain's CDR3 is CASSLVGQSYEQYF. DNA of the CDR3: TGCGCCAGCAGCTTGGTAGGACAGTCCTACGAGCAGTACTTC. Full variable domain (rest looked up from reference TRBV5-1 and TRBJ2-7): KAGVTQTPRYLIKTRGQQVTLSCSPISGHRSVSWYQQTPGQGLQFLFEYFSETQRNKGNFPGRFSGRQFSNSRSEMNVSTLELGDSALYLCASSLVGQSYEQYFGPGTRLTVT.

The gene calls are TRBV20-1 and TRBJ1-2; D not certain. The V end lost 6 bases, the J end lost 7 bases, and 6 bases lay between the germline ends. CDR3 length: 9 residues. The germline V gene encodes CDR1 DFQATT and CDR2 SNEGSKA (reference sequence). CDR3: CSAGLGYTF. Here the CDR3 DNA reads TGCAGTGCGGGCCTTGGCTACACCTTC.

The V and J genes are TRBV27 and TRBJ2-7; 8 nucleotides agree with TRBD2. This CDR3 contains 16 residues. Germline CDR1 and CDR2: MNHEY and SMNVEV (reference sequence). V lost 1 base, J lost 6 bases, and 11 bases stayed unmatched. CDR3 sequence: CASSLYNWAGGSEQYF. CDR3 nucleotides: TGTGCCAGCAGTTTATATAATTGGGCGGGGGGTAGCGAGCAGTACTTC.

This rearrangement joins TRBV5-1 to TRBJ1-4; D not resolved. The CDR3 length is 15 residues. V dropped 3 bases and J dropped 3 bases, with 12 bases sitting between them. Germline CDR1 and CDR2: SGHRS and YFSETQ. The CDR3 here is CASSSGFNANEKLFF. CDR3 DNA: TGCGCCAGCAGCTCGGGATTTAACGCTAATGAAAAACTGTTTTTT.

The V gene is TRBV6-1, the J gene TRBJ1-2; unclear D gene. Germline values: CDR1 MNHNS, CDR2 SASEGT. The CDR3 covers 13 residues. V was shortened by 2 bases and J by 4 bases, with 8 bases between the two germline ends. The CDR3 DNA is TGTGCCAGCAGTGAACAGGTCGTCTATGGCTACACCTTC. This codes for CASSEQVVYGYTF.

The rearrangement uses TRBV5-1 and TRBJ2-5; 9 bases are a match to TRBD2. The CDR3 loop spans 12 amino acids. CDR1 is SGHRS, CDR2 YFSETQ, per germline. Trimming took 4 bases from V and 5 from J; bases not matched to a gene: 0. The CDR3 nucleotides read TGCGCCAGCAGCGGACTAGCGGAGACCCAGTACTTC. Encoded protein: CASSGLAETQYF.

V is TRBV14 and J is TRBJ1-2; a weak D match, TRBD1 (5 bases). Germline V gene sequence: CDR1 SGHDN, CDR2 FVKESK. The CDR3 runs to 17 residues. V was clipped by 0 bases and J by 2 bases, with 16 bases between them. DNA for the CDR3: TGTGCCAGCAGCCAAGATCGATCGGGACTGGGAAACTATGGCTACACCTTC. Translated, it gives CASSQDRSGLGNYGYTF.

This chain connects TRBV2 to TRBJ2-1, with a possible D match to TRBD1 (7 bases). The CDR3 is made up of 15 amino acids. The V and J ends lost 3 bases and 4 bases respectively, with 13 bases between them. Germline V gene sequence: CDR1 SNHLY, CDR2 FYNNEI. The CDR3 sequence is CASSDGQGGYNEQFF. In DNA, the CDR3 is TGTGCCAGCAGTGATGGGCAGGGGGGATACAATGAGCAGTTCTTC.

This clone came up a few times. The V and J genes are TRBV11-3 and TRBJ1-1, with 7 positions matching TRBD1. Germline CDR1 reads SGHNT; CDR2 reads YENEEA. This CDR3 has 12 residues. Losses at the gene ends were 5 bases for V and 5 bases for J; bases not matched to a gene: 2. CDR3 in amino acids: CASSLQGTEAFF. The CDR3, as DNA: TGTGCCAGCAGCCTACAGGGGACTGAAGCTTTCTTT.

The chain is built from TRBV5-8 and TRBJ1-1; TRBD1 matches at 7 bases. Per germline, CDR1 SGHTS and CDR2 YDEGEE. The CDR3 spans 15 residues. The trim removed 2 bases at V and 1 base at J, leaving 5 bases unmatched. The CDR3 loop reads CASSLTQGGNTEAFF. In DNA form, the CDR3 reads TGTGCCAGCAGCTTAACTCAGGGGGGGAACACTGAAGCTTTCTTT.